The subject of this entry is one T cell receptor (beta chain). When the RNA was reverse transcribed, random hexamers were used with an input of 0.5 to 1 ug. TCRdb re-called the immunoSEQ multiplex PCR reads through MiXCR, storing one row per CDR3 protein. The repertoire has roughly 150,000 distinct CDR3 sequences, just under 95% of them found once; the top ten carry about 0.21%. This specimen comes from a study of CD8 T cells in Susac syndrome. This clonotype was sampled from a human donor with multiple sclerosis. The specimen sequenced was CD8+ T cells from PBMCs.

This CDR3 is CATSHPQTEAFF. In DNA form, the CDR3 reads TGTGCCACCAGCCATCCCCAGACTGAAGCTTTCTTT. The chain combines TRBV15 with TRBJ1-1; D ambiguous. Trimming removed 5 bases from V and 5 bases from J, with 9 bases in between. The CDR3 covers 12 residues. Per germline, CDR1 LNHNV and CDR2 YYDKDF (reference sequence).